One sample yielded the 7 T cell receptor beta chains listed below, sequenced in a study of blood T cell repertoires in COVID-19. Only in-frame clones appear in the TCRdb table, and some are missing; sequencing was by immunoSEQ multiplex PCR. The table lists about 140,000 clones, roughly 81% of them singletons. Specimen: peripheral blood. Source of these receptors: a woman aged 45-60 years with active or convalescent COVID-19.

The rearrangement uses TRBV28 and TRBJ1-5, with 9 bases fitting TRBD1. The V and J ends lost 4 bases and 5 bases, in that order; junction bases with no gene match: 9. Germline assignment: CDR1 MDHEN and CDR2 SYDVKM. The CDR3 spans 16 residues. This CDR3 reads CASSYQGQGSYQPQHF. The CDR3 DNA sequence: TGTGCCAGCAGTTACCAGGGACAGGGTTCGTATCAGCCCCAGCATTTT.

This clone appeared once. CDR3 nucleotides: TGTGCCAGCTCCCCCGGGACAGGGTTAGCTAACTATGGCTACACCTTC. It codes for CASSPGTGLANYGYTF. This chain joins TRBV18 and TRBJ1-2; 9 bases match TRBD1. CDR1 is KGHSH and CDR2 is LQKENI in the germline V gene. With V trimmed by 6 bases and J by 0 bases, 8 bases remained unmatched. The CDR3 runs to 16 residues.

The chain couples TRBV30 to TRBJ1-6; no definite D call. V was clipped by 4 bases and J by 8 bases, with 18 bases between them. CDR1 GTSNPN and CDR2 SVGIG come from the germline V gene (reference sequence). This CDR3 region has 15 residues. CDR3 loop: CAWTLNVAADSPLHF. In nucleotides, the CDR3 is TGTGCCTGGACCCTAAATGTGGCAGCGGATTCACCCCTCCACTTT.

This sequence joins TRBV7-2 and TRBJ1-5, with D unclear. Per the germline V gene, CDR1 is SGHTA and CDR2 is FQGNSA. The CDR3 is 14 amino acids. V was clipped by 0 bases and J by 7 bases, with 10 bases between them. The CDR3 reads CASSLAGAGQPQHF. CDR3 in DNA: TGTGCCAGCAGCTTAGCAGGAGCGGGGCAGCCCCAGCATTTT.

The chain is built from TRBV5-6 and TRBJ1-5, with 7 bases that match TRBD1. Germline lookup yields CDR1 SGHDT and CDR2 YYEEEE. V was pared by 4 bases and J by 5 bases, with 3 bases of the junction left unmatched. This CDR3 comprises 13 residues. CDR3 sequence: CASSRDRDQPQHF. The CDR3 bases are TGTGCCAGCAGCCGGGACAGAGATCAGCCCCAGCATTTT.

The chain combines TRBV30 with TRBJ1-5; TRBD1 agrees at 8 bases. In germline, CDR1 is GTSNPN, CDR2 SVGIG (reference sequence). V shed 2 bases and J 3 bases; nucleotides not matched to a gene: 6. The CDR3 runs to 15 residues. The CDR3 region is CAWSNGQGINQPQHF. As DNA, the CDR3 is TGTGCCTGGAGTAACGGACAGGGTATCAATCAGCCCCAGCATTTT.

The rearrangement uses TRBV16 and TRBJ2-1; TRBD2 matches 7 bases. The CDR3 sequence is 14 residues long. Germline CDR1 KGHSY, CDR2 FQNENV. Unmatched junction bases numbered 7, after V lost 2 bases and J lost 9 bases. The DNA for the CDR3 is TGTGCCAGCAGCCAAGCGGGGGAAGGTGGTGAGCAGTTCTTC. Translated: CASSQAGEGGEQFF.